A few counts support the clone carrying this T cell receptor (beta chain). The antigen is unknown. J was trimmed by 13 bases and V by 1 base; bases with no gene match: 15. The CDR3 sequence is 17 residues long. The V gene's germline CDR1 is LNHNV and CDR2 YYDKDF (reference sequence). These data belong to a study of T cell repertoires in cytomegalovirus infection. Study overall: Indicated by public TCR beta signatures were CMV infection and matching HLA type.

TCRdb re-analysed the reads in MiXCR, keeping a single row per CDR3 protein. This sample has 550,000 to 850,000 distinct CDR3 sequences, with around 32% found just once. The sample consisted of cultured PBMCs, taken from culture after CMV antigen stimulation. The chain carries TRBV15 and TRBJ2-2, with 10 positions matching TRBD2. The clonotype comes from a human donor in good health (CMV status not recorded). Some clones in this sample may be carry-over from other donors' samples. CDR3 nucleotides: TGTGCCACCAGCAGAGTCCTAGCGGGAGATCTCCGGGGAGTGCTGTTTTTT. Translation: CATSRVLAGDLRGVLFF.